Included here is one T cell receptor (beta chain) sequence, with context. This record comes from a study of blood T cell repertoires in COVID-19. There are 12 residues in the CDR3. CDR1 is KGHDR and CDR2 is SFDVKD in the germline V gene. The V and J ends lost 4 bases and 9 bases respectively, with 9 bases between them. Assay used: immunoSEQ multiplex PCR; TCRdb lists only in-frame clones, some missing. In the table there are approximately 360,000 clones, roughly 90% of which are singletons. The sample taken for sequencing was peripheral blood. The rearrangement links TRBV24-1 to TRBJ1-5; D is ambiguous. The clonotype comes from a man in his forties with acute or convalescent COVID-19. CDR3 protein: CATSDSLGPQHF. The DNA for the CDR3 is TGTGCCACCAGTGACTCTCTCGGGCCCCAGCATTTT.